Following are 7 T cell receptor beta chains from one sample sequenced in a study of blood T cell repertoires in COVID-19. Profiling relied on immunoSEQ multiplex PCR, and the TCRdb table lists in-frame clones only, not all of them. Here the sample spans roughly 200,000 clones, around 84% being singletons. Sequences were obtained from PBMCs or T cells enriched from blood (not recorded which). All receptors derive from a man in his forties who had recovered from COVID-19.

The chain uses TRBV27 and TRBJ1-6; 7 bases match TRBD1. The germline gives CDR1 MNHEY, CDR2 SMNVEV (reference sequence). The J segment lost 5 bases and the V segment lost 3 bases, leaving 4 bases of the junction unmatched. CDR3 length equals 15 residues. The CDR3 protein is CASSFTGVDNSPLHF. The CDR3 DNA is TGTGCCAGCAGTTTCACAGGGGTTGATAATTCACCCCTCCACTTT.

The V gene is TRBV4-1, the J gene TRBJ2-7; 7 positions match TRBD2. This CDR3 is built from 16 residues. Looked up from germline, CDR1 is MGHRA and CDR2 is YSYEKL. The junction had 9 bases not matched to a gene; V was cut back by 0 bases and J by 4 bases. The CDR3 bases are TGCGCCAGCAGCCAAGATTGGGGCGGGAGCTTATACGAGCAGTACTTC. Protein sequence: CASSQDWGGSLYEQYF.

The V and J genes are TRBV28 and TRBJ2-2; 10 nucleotides match TRBD2. The CDR3 runs 17 residues. Germline values: CDR1 MDHEN, CDR2 SYDVKM. V trimming: 5 bases; J trimming: 7 bases; junction bases outside the gene matches: 13. CDR3 DNA: TGTGCCAGCAGTCCCTCAGCGGGAGGGCCGATTGACGGGGAGCTGTTTTTT. Translation gives CASSPSAGGPIDGELFF.

The rearrangement links TRBV25-1 to TRBJ2-5, with 9 bases matching TRBD1. V trimming: 3 bases; J trimming: 5 bases; junction bases outside the gene matches: 4. The CDR3 is made up of 14 amino acids. Germline V gives CDR1 MGHDK, CDR2 SYGVNS. The DNA for the CDR3 is TGTGCCAGCAGTGAGGGGACAGGGAAGGAGACCCAGTACTTC. It yields the protein CASSEGTGKETQYF.

This sequence joins TRBV7-2 and TRBJ1-2; a possible D gene is TRBD1 (5 bases). The CDR3 has 13 residues. CDR1 SGHTA and CDR2 FQGNSA come from the germline V gene. Trimming removed 5 bases at V and 7 bases at J, with 14 bases between. The CDR3: CASSQTTGLGYTF. In nucleotides, the CDR3 is TGTGCCAGCAGCCAAACCACGGGACTTGGCTACACCTTC.

The chain employs TRBV27 and TRBJ2-7, with a tentative D call TRBD1 (5 bases). Germline lookup yields CDR1 MNHEY and CDR2 SMNVEV (reference sequence). The ends were cut back, 5 bases at V and 2 bases at J, with 13 bases in the middle. The CDR3 extends over 14 amino acids. The CDR3 DNA follows: TGTGCCAGCAGTCGGACACTCGGAGCCTACGAGCAGTACTTC. This codes for CASSRTLGAYEQYF.

The rearrangement joins TRBV6-2 or TRBV6-3 to TRBJ2-7, with D uncertain. The CDR3 is 15 amino acids. CDR1 MNHEY and CDR2 SVGEGT come from the germline V gene. With 3 bases removed from V and 1 base from J, the gap between germline ends came to 13 bases. The CDR3, as DNA: TGTGCCAGCAGTTATGGGCTGGGTACGTCCTACGAGCAGTACTTC. This sequence encodes CASSYGLGTSYEQYF.